These 27 T cell receptor beta chains share one sample of origin, sequenced in a study of T cell repertoires and HLA-DP antigens. These receptors' antigens are unknown. Produced via immunoSEQ multiplex PCR; TCRdb's table is partial and in-frame only. The sample records 55,000 to 80,000 clones, about 82% being singletons. Sequenced: CD4+ T cells from PBMCs. These receptors were obtained from a man aged 55 to 69 in good health and CMV-seronegative.

V usage is TRBV7-3 and J usage is TRBJ2-2; possible D gene TRBD1, 5 bases. Trimming removed 3 bases at V and 5 bases at J, with 16 bases between. This CDR3 is 16 amino acids long. CDR1 is SGHTA, CDR2 FQGTGA, per germline. Written as DNA, the CDR3 is TGTGCCAGCAGCTTCAAGAGGCAGGGTCGGACCGGGGAGCTGTTTTTT. It encodes CASSFKRQGRTGELFF.

The chain links TRBV6-6 to TRBJ2-1, with TRBD2 matching over 7 bases. The CDR3 is 14 residues long. The germline V gene has CDR1 MNHNY and CDR2 SVGAGI (reference sequence). Losses at the gene ends were 10 bases for V and 0 bases for J; bases not matched to a gene: 6. The CDR3 spells CATQGGSSYNEQFF. CDR3 nucleotides: TGTGCCACTCAGGGAGGGTCCTCCTACAATGAGCAGTTCTTC.

The gene calls are TRBV7-9 and TRBJ2-5, with 8 bases aligning to TRBD1. This CDR3 is built from 15 residues. The V and J ends lost 6 bases and 4 bases, in that order; junction bases with no gene match: 10. From germline, CDR1 is SEHNR and CDR2 FQNEAQ (reference sequence). The CDR3 DNA reads as TGTGCCAGCAGTTACGGACAGGGTTTAAGAGAGACCCAGTACTTC. Its protein product is CASSYGQGLRETQYF.

The chain couples TRBV5-8 to TRBJ1-1; 9 positions agree with TRBD1. V dropped 0 bases and J dropped 9; count of bases not matched to a gene: 9. Germline CDR1 SGHTS, CDR2 YDEGEE. CDR3 length: 15 residues. CDR3 loop: CASSLVQGARSKAFF. The CDR3 DNA follows: TGTGCCAGCAGCTTGGTACAGGGGGCGCGTTCAAAAGCTTTCTTT.

The J gene is TRBJ2-1, the V gene TRBV27; 8 bases align to TRBD2. This CDR3 is 14 amino acids long. J gave up 11 bases and V 0 bases, and 6 bases lay outside the gene matches. Germline CDR1 MNHEY, CDR2 SMNVEV (reference sequence). CDR3 DNA sequence: TGTGCCAGCAGTTTATCCCGAACTAGCGGCAAGCAGTTCTTC. Protein product: CASSLSRTSGKQFF.

The chain links TRBV7-9 to TRBJ1-2, with D unresolved. The CDR3 loop spans 13 amino acids. Trimming pared 5 bases from V and 5 bases from J, leaving 12 bases between. Germline V lookup: CDR1 SEHNR, CDR2 FQNEAQ (reference sequence). CDR3 in amino acids: CASSPDGSYGYTF. CDR3 DNA sequence: TGTGCCAGCAGCCCGGACGGGAGTTATGGCTACACCTTC.

This clone was picked up one time. V and J are TRBV5-6 and TRBJ1-4; the D gene is possibly TRBD1 (5 bases). Germline CDR1 and CDR2: SGHDT and YYEEEE. The CDR3 consists of 15 residues. V gave up 4 bases and J gave up 3 bases, with 13 bases separating them. CDR3 in amino acids: CASSGRGTANEKLFF. CDR3 nucleotide sequence: TGTGCCAGCAGCGGTAGGGGTACAGCTAATGAAAAACTGTTTTTT.

V gene TRBV10-3 combines with J gene TRBJ2-6; D may be TRBD1 or TRBD2 (5 bases each). V shed 0 bases and J shed 0 bases, with 21 bases lying between them. Per germline, CDR1 ENHRY and CDR2 SYGVKD. The CDR3 covers 21 residues. The CDR3 region has the DNA TGTGCCATCAGTGAGTCGGAAAGACTCGGGGCGGAGAGCTCTGGGGCCAACGTCCTGACTTTC. It yields the protein CAISESERLGAESSGANVLTF.

The genes are TRBV7-9 and TRBJ1-2, with TRBD1 matching 9 bases. The CDR3 has 14 residues. V shed 0 bases, J shed 6 bases, and the junction held 2 bases outside the gene matches. Germline CDR1 SEHNR, CDR2 FQNEAQ (reference sequence). CDR3 residues: CASSLAGTGHGYTF. CDR3 coding DNA: TGTGCCAGCAGCTTAGCAGGGACAGGGCATGGCTACACCTTC.

V usage is TRBV6-1 and J usage is TRBJ1-2; 9 bases are shared with TRBD1. This CDR3 is built from 12 residues. Looked up from germline, CDR1 is MNHNS and CDR2 is SASEGT. V was clipped by 6 bases and J by 8 bases; unmatched bases: 4. The CDR3 sequence is CASSRTGEGYTF. In nucleotides, the CDR3 is TGTGCCAGCAGCCGGACAGGGGAGGGCTACACCTTC.

The J gene is TRBJ2-5, the V gene TRBV29-1; possibly TRBD1 for D (6 bases). The J call may be in error: the DNA end matches TRBJ2-7 better. The CDR3 loop spans 11 amino acids. Per the germline V gene, CDR1 is SQVTM and CDR2 is ANQGSEA. In DNA form, the CDR3 reads TGCAGCGGGGAACAGGGCTACGAGCAGTACTTC. It yields the protein CSGEQGYEQYF.

The rearrangement uses TRBV29-1 and TRBJ1-1; D is perhaps TRBD1 (5 bases). V was clipped by 5 bases and J by 4 bases, with 8 bases between them. Germline assignment: CDR1 SQVTM and CDR2 ANQGSEA. This CDR3 is built from 11 residues. In DNA, the CDR3 is TGCAGCGTTTCTGGGACCACTGAAGCTTTCTTT. Encoded protein: CSVSGTTEAFF.

V gene TRBV7-2 combines with J gene TRBJ1-6, with 11 nucleotides matching TRBD1. CDR1 is SGHTA, CDR2 FQGNSA, per germline. There are 18 residues in the CDR3. V was pared by 5 bases and J by 6 bases, with 12 bases of the junction left unmatched. CDR3 bases: TGTGCCAGCAGCGCCCATTCCGGGACAGGGGGTTCTAATTCACCCCTCCACTTT. Residues: CASSAHSGTGGSNSPLHF.

CDR3 nucleotides: TGTGCCAGCAGCCCCCGGACAGGGGAGGGCTACGAGCAGTACTTC. Translated: CASSPRTGEGYEQYF. The V call is TRBV7-9, the J call TRBJ2-7; 9 bases line up with TRBD1. The germline CDR1 and CDR2 sequences are SEHNR and FQNEAQ (reference sequence). V was pared by 5 bases and J by 3 bases, with 8 bases of the junction left unmatched. The CDR3 consists of 15 residues.

The V gene is TRBV19, the J gene TRBJ2-2; D possibly uses TRBD1 or TRBD2 (5 bases each). Per germline, CDR1 LNHDA and CDR2 SQIVND (reference sequence). The germline V and J ends were trimmed by 5 bases and 7 bases, with 17 bases remaining between them. The CDR3 sequence is 15 residues long. This chain's CDR3 is CASSGSGSAGGELFF. In nucleotides, the CDR3 is TGTGCCAGTAGTGGCTCAGGGAGTGCGGGCGGGGAGCTGTTTTTT.

This chain connects TRBV5-6 to TRBJ2-3, with TRBD2 matching 9 bases. V was pared by 2 bases and J by 6 bases, with 7 bases of the junction left unmatched. CDR3 length equals 15 residues. CDR1 is SGHDT and CDR2 is YYEEEE in the germline V gene. CDR3 DNA sequence: TGTGCCAGCAGCTTCCCTAGCGGGGCGGCCGATACGCAGTATTTT. Amino acid sequence: CASSFPSGAADTQYF.

The V gene is TRBV7-8, the J gene TRBJ2-1; a weak D match, TRBD2 (5 bases). Germline V gene lookup returns CDR1 SGHVS and CDR2 FQNEAQ. V shed 3 bases and J shed 7 bases, with 13 bases lying between them. The CDR3 contains 14 residues. This CDR3 reads CASSFRRQWNEQFF. Here the CDR3 DNA reads TGTGCCAGCAGCTTTAGGAGGCAGTGGAATGAGCAGTTCTTC.

The chain carries TRBV6-6 and TRBJ2-7; D may match TRBD1 or TRBD2 (7 bases each). The CDR3 sequence is 14 residues long. CDR1 MNHNY and CDR2 SVGAGI come from the germline V gene (reference sequence). V lost 5 bases to trimming and J lost 3 bases, with 14 bases between them. CDR3 loop: CASSSTGEGYEQYF. CDR3 DNA: TGTGCCAGCAGTAGTACAGGGGAGGGCTACGAGCAGTACTTC.

The V and J genes are TRBV18 and TRBJ1-1; 8 bases fit TRBD1. V was pared by 3 bases and J by 1 base, with 4 bases of the junction left unmatched. The CDR3 runs 15 residues. Germline values: CDR1 KGHSH, CDR2 LQKENI. This CDR3 is CASSPQTGANTEAFF. CDR3 sequence (DNA): TGTGCCAGCTCACCCCAGACAGGGGCGAACACTGAAGCTTTCTTT.

The CDR3 nucleotides read TGTGCCAGCAGCATGCGAGGGGGATTAAATGAAAAACTGTTTTTT. This codes for CASSMRGGLNEKLFF. The chain carries TRBV5-4 and TRBJ1-4, with D possibly being TRBD1 (6 bases). The CDR3 spans 15 residues. V was pared by 4 bases and J by 5 bases, with 15 bases between. The V gene's germline CDR1 is SGHNT and CDR2 YYREEE (reference sequence).

The chain couples TRBV9 to TRBJ2-1, with D tentatively TRBD1 or TRBD2 (5 bases each). Germline loops: CDR1 SGDLS, CDR2 YYNGEE. Trimming removed 0 bases from V and 8 bases from J, with 12 bases in between. The CDR3 covers 14 residues. CDR3 loop: CASSVAGRDDEQFF. The CDR3 DNA reads as TGTGCCAGCAGCGTAGCTGGCCGGGACGATGAGCAGTTCTTC.

The chain links TRBV9 to TRBJ2-3; D is tentatively TRBD1 or TRBD2 (5 bases each). This CDR3 contains 16 residues. Germline V CDR1 and CDR2: SGDLS, YYNGEE. Between the trimmed V and J ends, which lost 4 bases and 2 bases, there was a span of 17 bases. Here the CDR3 DNA reads TGTGCCAGCAGCCCCGGGGCTGGACTTCACACAGATACGCAGTATTTT. This encodes CASSPGAGLHTDTQYF.

This rearrangement joins TRBV5-1 to TRBJ2-5; a possible D gene is TRBD1 (6 bases). The length of the CDR3 is 14 residues. V was shortened by 0 bases and J by 5 bases, with 11 bases between the two germline ends. The V gene's germline CDR1 is SGHRS and CDR2 YFSETQ. As DNA, the CDR3 is TGCGCCAGCAGCTTGGCAGGGGAGCGGGAGACCCAGTACTTC. Translation: CASSLAGERETQYF.

The chain carries TRBV6-5 and TRBJ1-2, with TRBD1 matching over 8 bases. Trimming at V came to 6 bases and at J to 7 bases, leaving 10 bases not matched to a gene. There are 14 residues in the CDR3. Per the germline V gene, CDR1 is MNHEY and CDR2 is SVGAGI. CDR3 in DNA: TGTGCCAGCAGCCGCGGGGGGACAGGACGTGGCTACACCTTC. The encoded protein is CASSRGGTGRGYTF.

The chain has TRBV11-3 and TRBJ1-1; 7 bases map to TRBD1. CDR1 and CDR2 (germline): SGHNT, YENEEA. This CDR3 spans 13 amino acids. V lost 6 bases and J lost 1; bases outside the gene matches: 2. This CDR3 is CASSSGGNTEAFF. The CDR3 bases are TGTGCCAGCAGTTCAGGGGGGAACACTGAAGCTTTCTTT.

This clone was detected a few times. J is TRBJ1-2 and V is TRBV4-1, with 8 positions matching TRBD1. V gave up 2 bases and J gave up 5 bases; unmatched junction bases: 7. CDR1 MGHRA and CDR2 YSYEKL come from the germline V gene. CDR3 length: 15 residues. The CDR3 nucleotides read TGCGCCAGCAGCCAACCCTTAGACAGGGGATATGGCTACACCTTC. Its translation is CASSQPLDRGYGYTF.

This clone has more than one count but fewer than ten. This chain joins TRBV2 and TRBJ1-4; 7 nucleotides agree with TRBD1. Germline V lookup: CDR1 SNHLY, CDR2 FYNNEI. V lost 8 bases and J lost 3; bases outside the gene matches: 6. CDR3 length: 14 amino acids. For the CDR3, the DNA is TGTGCCAGCCGCGGCGGGACAGCTAATGAAAAACTGTTTTTT. The encoded protein is CASRGGTANEKLFF.